Listed here are 2 T cell receptor beta chains from one sample, sequenced in a study of patients and donors after allogeneic stem cell transplantation (dated by TCRdb to the early 2020s). Preparation of the library involved RT-PCR. The run used a NextSeq 550. TCRdb took the public reads, trimmed them with fastp at Q25, ran MiXCR for clone calling and kept in-frame beta chains. Duplicate CDR3 protein sequences are folded into a single record with the most common DNA and genes. The sample table contains about 200,000 distinct CDR3 sequences; only one count was recorded for around 41% of them. Of the sample, less than 40% is held by the ten largest clones. The sequenced material came from blood, either unsorted or a sorted T cell fraction (not recorded which). Receptors originate from a human donor who was either an allogeneic HSCT recipient or a stem cell or donor lymphocyte infusion donor (not recorded which). It is not recorded whose cells these are; they may come from a transplant donor.

This clonotype was seen more than once but under ten times. The rearrangement uses TRBV4-3 and TRBJ1-1; 7 positions match TRBD1. Germline V CDR1 and CDR2: LGHNA, YSLEER. The CDR3 covers 16 residues. Losses at the gene ends were 0 bases for V and 1 base for J; bases not matched to a gene: 5. DNA of the CDR3: TGCGCCAGCAGCCAAGATGGGCCAGGGGGGAACACTGAAGCTTTCTTT. Translated, it gives CASSQDGPGGNTEAFF.

The V gene is TRBV20-1, the J gene TRBJ1-1; TRBD1 agrees at 10 bases. The germline V gene encodes CDR1 DFQATT and CDR2 SNEGSKA (reference sequence). V was pared by 6 bases and J by 5 bases, with 15 bases of the junction left unmatched. The CDR3 extends over 16 amino acids. The CDR3 DNA is TGCAGTGCCATAGAGAGAGACAGGGGGCGAGGGACTGAAGCTTTCTTT. This gives the protein CSAIERDRGRGTEAFF.